This TCR beta chain was profiled in a study of blood T cells in healthy people across ages. Looking at the study overall: Template switching picked up about one barcoded beta molecule for each two T cells.

Primed by a sample-barcoded 5' primer and a J-beta primer mix, a second PCR proceeded for roughly 6 to 12 cycles. A template-switch adaptor containing 12 random nucleotides labeled each cDNA molecule. TCRdb fed the 5' RACE reads into MiXCR, producing one record per CDR3 protein. The sample has under 1 million distinct CDR3 sequences, around two fifths seen once. The receptor comes from a man between 60 and 75 years old in good health. Input material: blood.

The CDR3 bases are TGTGCCAGCAGCCGAGTAGGGCTCAATCAGCCCCAGCATTTT. Residues: CASSRVGLNQPQHF. The chain is built from TRBV7-2 and TRBJ1-5; D remains ambiguous. Germline CDR1 and CDR2: SGHTA and FQGNSA. The CDR3 length is 14 residues. V lost 5 bases and J lost 3, with 11 bases in between.